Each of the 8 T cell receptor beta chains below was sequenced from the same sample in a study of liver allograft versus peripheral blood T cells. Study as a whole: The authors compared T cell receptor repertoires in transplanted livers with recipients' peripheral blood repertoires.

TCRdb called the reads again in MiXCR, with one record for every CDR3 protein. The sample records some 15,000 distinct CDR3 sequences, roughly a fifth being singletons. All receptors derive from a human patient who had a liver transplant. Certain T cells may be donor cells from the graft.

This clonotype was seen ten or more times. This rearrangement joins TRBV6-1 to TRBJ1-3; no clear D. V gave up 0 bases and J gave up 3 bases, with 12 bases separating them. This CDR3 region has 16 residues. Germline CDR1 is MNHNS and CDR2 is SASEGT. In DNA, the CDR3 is TGTGCCAGCAGTGAAGCGTCGCGCTCTGTTGGAAACACCATATATTTT. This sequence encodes CASSEASRSVGNTIYF.

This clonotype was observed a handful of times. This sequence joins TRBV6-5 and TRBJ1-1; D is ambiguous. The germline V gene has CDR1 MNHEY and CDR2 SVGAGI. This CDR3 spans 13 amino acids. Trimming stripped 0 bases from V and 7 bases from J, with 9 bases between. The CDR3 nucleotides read TGTGCCAGCAGTTACTCGGAAGAGTATGAAGCTTTCTTT. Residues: CASSYSEEYEAFF.

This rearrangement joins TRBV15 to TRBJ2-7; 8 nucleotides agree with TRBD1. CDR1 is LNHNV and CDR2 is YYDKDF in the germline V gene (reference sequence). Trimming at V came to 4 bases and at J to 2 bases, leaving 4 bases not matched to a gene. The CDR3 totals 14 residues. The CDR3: CATSISQGAYEQYF. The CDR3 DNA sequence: TGTGCCACCAGCATTTCACAGGGGGCCTACGAGCAGTACTTC.

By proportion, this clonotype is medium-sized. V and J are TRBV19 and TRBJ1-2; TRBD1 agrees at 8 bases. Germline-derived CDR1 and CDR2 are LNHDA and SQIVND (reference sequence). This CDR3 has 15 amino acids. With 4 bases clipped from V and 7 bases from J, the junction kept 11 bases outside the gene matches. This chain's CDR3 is CASSTTPGQGVGYTF. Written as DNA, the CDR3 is TGTGCCAGTAGTACCACCCCCGGACAGGGAGTTGGCTACACCTTC.

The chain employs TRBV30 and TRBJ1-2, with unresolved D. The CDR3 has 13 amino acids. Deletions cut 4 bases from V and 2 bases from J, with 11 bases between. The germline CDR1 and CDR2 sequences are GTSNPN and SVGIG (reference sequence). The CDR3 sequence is CAWTIPGNYGYTF. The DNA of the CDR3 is TGTGCCTGGACCATCCCTGGGAACTATGGCTACACCTTC.

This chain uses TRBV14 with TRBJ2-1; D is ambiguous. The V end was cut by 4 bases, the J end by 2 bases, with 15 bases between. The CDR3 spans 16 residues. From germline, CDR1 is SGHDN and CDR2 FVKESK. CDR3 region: CASSLSSAVPYNEQFF. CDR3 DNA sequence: TGTGCCAGCAGCCTCTCGAGCGCAGTCCCCTACAATGAGCAGTTCTTC.

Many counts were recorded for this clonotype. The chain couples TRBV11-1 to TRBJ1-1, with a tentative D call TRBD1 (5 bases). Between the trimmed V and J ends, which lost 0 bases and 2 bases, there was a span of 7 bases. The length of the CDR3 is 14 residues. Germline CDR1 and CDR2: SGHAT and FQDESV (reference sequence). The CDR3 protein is CASSLAQGNTEAFF. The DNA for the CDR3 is TGTGCCAGCAGCTTAGCCCAGGGAAACACTGAAGCTTTCTTT.

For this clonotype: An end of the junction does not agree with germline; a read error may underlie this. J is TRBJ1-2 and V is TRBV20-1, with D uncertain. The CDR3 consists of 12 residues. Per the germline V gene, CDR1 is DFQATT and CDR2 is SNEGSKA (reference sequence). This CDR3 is CSAKSGWYGYTF. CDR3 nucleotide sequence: TGCAGCGCTAAGAGCGGTTGGTATGGCTACACCTTC.